These 13 T cell receptor beta chains came from one sample sequenced in a study of OX40 agonist ivuxolimab in advanced cancers. The table came from immunoSEQ multiplex PCR; TCRdb's copy has only in-frame clones and leaves some out. In the table there are 65,000 to 85,000 clones, 85% to 95% of which are singletons. The sample in question was CD4+ or CD8+ T cells sorted from blood, obtained in a trial of the OX40 agonist ivuxolimab. Receptors originate from an adult with an advanced solid tumor such as melanoma, head and neck, liver or kidney cancer.

The gene calls are TRBV19 and TRBJ1-3, with D unresolved. The CDR3 length is 15 residues. The V and J ends lost 1 base and 0 bases respectively, with 7 bases between them. Germline V CDR1 and CDR2: LNHDA, SQIVND (reference sequence). The CDR3 nucleotides read TGTGCCAGTAGTATAGGCGGTCTCTCTGGAAACACCATATATTTT. Protein sequence: CASSIGGLSGNTIYF.

The rearrangement links TRBV5-6 to TRBJ2-5; 12 bases are shared with TRBD2. Germline CDR1 reads SGHDT; CDR2 reads YYEEEE. The CDR3 runs to 17 residues. After removal of 4 bases from V and 1 base from J, the junction contained 8 bases not matched to a gene. The CDR3 coding sequence is TGTGCCAGCAGCCCCAGACTAGCGGGGGAATTCCAAGAGACCCAGTACTTC. Translating it yields CASSPRLAGEFQETQYF.

The chain uses TRBV7-7 and TRBJ2-2, with TRBD1 as a possible D gene (5 bases). The CDR3 contains 15 residues. V was trimmed by 3 bases and J by 4 bases, leaving 12 bases between them. The germline V gene has CDR1 SSHAT and CDR2 FNYEAQ (reference sequence). The CDR3 bases are TGTGCCAGCAGCTTGTGGATAGACAGCACCGGGGAGCTGTTTTTT. This codes for CASSLWIDSTGELFF.

V is TRBV21-1 and J is TRBJ2-7; the table's D call, TRBD1, was not checked against the DNA. TRBV21-1 is recorded as a pseudogene. The CDR3 runs 14 residues. The CDR3 coding sequence is TGTGCCAGCAGCCCATTACAGGGATCCTACGAGCAGTACTTC. This translates into CASSPLQGSYEQYF.

This clone has just one count. The chain carries TRBV10-3 and TRBJ2-7, with 11 positions matching TRBD2. The germline gives CDR1 ENHRY, CDR2 SYGVKD. The V segment lost 5 bases and the J segment 3 bases; nucleotides outside the gene matches: 3. The CDR3 spans 14 residues. Here the CDR3 reads CAISSGTSGYEQYF. CDR3 in DNA: TGTGCCATCAGTTCCGGGACTAGCGGCTACGAGCAGTACTTC.

V and J are TRBV9 and TRBJ2-7; 7 bases agree with TRBD1. Germline CDR1 and CDR2: SGDLS and YYNGEE. This CDR3 contains 14 residues. Trimming removed 0 bases from V and 5 bases from J; junction bases left unmatched: 5. The CDR3 region is CASSVEGGADEQYF. CDR3 bases: TGTGCCAGCAGCGTAGAAGGGGGCGCCGACGAGCAGTACTTC.

J is TRBJ2-1 and V is TRBV28; D may be TRBD1 or TRBD2 (5 bases each). CDR3 length: 12 residues. Deletions cut 4 bases from V and 7 bases from J, with 8 bases between. From germline, CDR1 is MDHEN and CDR2 SYDVKM. The CDR3 nucleotides are TGTGCCAGCAGTTATGAGGGGAATGAGCAGTTCTTC. As protein: CASSYEGNEQFF.

The chain recombines TRBV4-1 with TRBJ1-2; D may be TRBD1 (5 bases). Germline V CDR1 and CDR2: MGHRA, YSYEKL. V lost 3 bases and J 6 bases, leaving 14 bases between the germline ends. The CDR3 has 14 residues. The CDR3 here is CASSQVGTGNGYTF. CDR3 in DNA: TGCGCCAGCAGCCAGGTCGGGACTGGGAATGGCTACACCTTC.

The chain couples TRBV7-9 to TRBJ2-5; a possible D gene is TRBD1 (5 bases). CDR1 is SEHNR, CDR2 FQNEAQ, per germline (reference sequence). V was shortened by 5 bases and J by 4 bases, with 14 bases between the two germline ends. The CDR3 has 14 residues. CDR3 protein: CASSQGADTETQYF. The CDR3 bases are TGTGCCAGCAGCCAGGGTGCAGACACAGAGACCCAGTACTTC.

The genes are TRBV6-5 and TRBJ1-4; the match to TRBD1 covers 8 bases. This CDR3 has 12 residues. Looked up from germline, CDR1 is MNHEY and CDR2 is SVGAGI. V was clipped by 8 bases and J by 8 bases; unmatched bases: 4. CDR3 loop: CASGTGGEKLFF. CDR3 coding DNA: TGTGCCAGCGGGACAGGTGGGGAAAAACTGTTTTTT.

The V and J genes are TRBV19 and TRBJ1-1; TRBD1 is a possible D gene (6 bases). The germline V gene has CDR1 LNHDA and CDR2 SQIVND (reference sequence). The V and J ends lost 3 bases and 5 bases respectively, with 13 bases between them. This CDR3 contains 14 residues. CDR3 DNA sequence: TGTGCCAGTAGTATTGCACAGGGATGGACTGAAGCTTTCTTT. It specifies CASSIAQGWTEAFF.

CDR3 in DNA: TGTGCCAGTAGTACCGCCGCCGGGACGGCCGTCTACGAGCAGTACTTC. Protein sequence: CASSTAAGTAVYEQYF. The rearrangement uses TRBV19 and TRBJ2-7, with D perhaps being TRBD1 or TRBD2 (5 bases each). The CDR3 is 16 residues long. V lost 4 bases and J 3 bases, leaving 19 bases between the germline ends. CDR1 and CDR2 from the germline V gene are LNHDA and SQIVND (reference sequence). Variable domain in full (rest from reference TRBV19 and TRBJ2-7): DGGITQSPKYLFRKEGQNVTLSCEQNLNHDAMYWYRQDPGQGLRLIYYSQIVNDFQKGDIAEGYSVSREKKESFPLTVTSAQKNPTAFYLCASSTAAGTAVYEQYFGPGTRLTVT.

This clone has a handful of counts. This CDR3 reads CASSGLPSRYTEAFF. CDR3 nucleotide sequence: TGCGCCAGCAGTGGGCTACCATCCCGGTACACTGAAGCTTTCTTT. This rearrangement joins TRBV10-2 to TRBJ1-1; no clear D. V dropped 4 bases and J dropped 3 bases, with 15 bases sitting between them. This CDR3 region has 15 residues. The germline V gene has CDR1 WSHSY and CDR2 SAAADI.